A selection of T cell receptor beta chains follows, all from one sample in a study of blood T cell repertoires in COVID-19. The protocol was immunoSEQ multiplex PCR, while the TCRdb copy is restricted to in-frame clones and leaves out a portion. Here the sample spans more than 100,000 clones, 70% to 90% being singletons. The source material was peripheral blood. These TCRs come from a man in his fifties or sixties in a cohort sampled during active COVID-19. Both conserved end residues are part of each CDR3. D genes are given only for firm matches. Clone size is given for some rows only: seen once, a few or many times, or a class if the clone is expanded.

J | V | D | size | DNA | CDR3
TRBJ2-3 | TRBV5-4 | TRBD2 | . | TGTGCCAGCAGCTCCGGGACTAGCAGTTATTACGATACGCAGTATTTT | CASSSGTSSYYDTQYF
TRBJ1-1 | TRBV9 | . | . | TGTGCCAGCAGCGCCCAACAGGTAGGGTTGAACACTGAAGCTTTCTTT | CASSAQQVGLNTEAFF
TRBJ2-5 | TRBV21-1 | . | once | TGTGCCAGCCGGACCGCGGGTACCGAGACCCAGTACTTC | CASRTAGTETQYF
TRBJ2-1 | TRBV2 | TRBD1 | . | TGTGCCAGCATGCCCTCGGGACAGGGAGGCTACAATGAGCAGTTCTTC | CASMPSGQGGYNEQFF
TRBJ1-1 | TRBV7-6 | . | . | TGTGCCAGCAGCTTAGACATGAACACTGAAGCTTTCTTT | CASSLDMNTEAFF
TRBJ1-2 | TRBV11-3 | TRBD1 | few | TGTGCCAGCAGCTCCGGACAGGCAACAAATCGTGGCTACACCTTC | CASSSGQATNRGYTF
TRBJ1-2 | TRBV5-6 | . | . | TGTGCCAGCAGCTTGGCCGGGACATCCAACTATGGCTACACCTTC | CASSLAGTSNYGYTF
TRBJ2-5 | TRBV28 | TRBD2 | . | TGTGCCAGCAGTTTAGCAGGGACTAGTGGGCAGACCCAGTACTTC | CASSLAGTSGQTQYF
TRBJ2-5 | TRBV7-7 | . | . | TGTGCTAGCAGCCTAGACGGCCGGGGGAAAGAGACCCAGTACTTC | CASSLDGRGKETQYF
TRBJ1-6 | TRBV24-1 | . | . | TGTGCCACCAGTGATTCAGGGTACAATTCACCCCTCCACTTT | CATSDSGYNSPLHF
TRBJ1-5 | TRBV9 | TRBD1 | . | TGTGCCAGCAGCGCGACAGGGAGGAATCAGCCCCAGCATTTT | CASSATGRNQPQHF
TRBJ1-1 | TRBV2 | . | once | TGTGCCAGCAGCGAGGTCCGGCAGTTTAACACTGAAGCTTTCTTT | CASSEVRQFNTEAFF
TRBJ1-1 | TRBV9 | TRBD1 | . | TGTGCCAGCAGCCCACCGGGACAGGGAGTTTTGGCTTTCTTT | CASSPPGQGVLAFF
TRBJ1-2 | TRBV5-4 | . | . | TGTGCCAGCAGCTTCTTCGGGATCGCTTATGGAGATGGCTACACCTTC | CASSFFGIAYGDGYTF
TRBJ2-5 | TRBV7-8 | . | . | TGTGCCAGCAGCTTAGCGGGCTCCCAAGAGACCCAGTACTTC | CASSLAGSQETQYF
TRBJ1-2 | TRBV7-9 | . | . | TGTGCCAGCAGCTTAGGAAGGACAGAAAGCTATGGCTACACCTTC | CASSLGRTESYGYTF
TRBJ1-4 | TRBV7-9 | TRBD1 | . | TGTGCCAGCAGCTTAGTGACAGGGGGGTTTGAAAAACTGTTTTTT | CASSLVTGGFEKLFF